Listed below are T cell receptor beta chains from one sample, sequenced in a study of blood T cell repertoires in COVID-19. Data came from immunoSEQ multiplex PCR; TCRdb stores just in-frame clones and leaves some out. The profile shows about 140,000 clones, around four fifths of them singletons. Material for sequencing was PBMCs or T cells enriched from blood (not recorded which). The receptors stem from a woman between 40 and 50 years old who had recovered from COVID-19. Each CDR3 is given with its conserved first and last residue. A D gene is named only where the DNA matches it firmly. The size of a clone is reported for some rows only, either as once, few or many, or as a class for expanded clones.

clone_size: NA
j_call: TRBJ1-6
v_call: TRBV15
d_call: NA
cdr3_aa: CATSREADRGPNSPLHF
cdr3_nt: TGTGCCACCAGCAGAGAAGCGGACAGAGGCCCTAATTCACCCCTCCACTTT

clone_size: once
j_call: TRBJ1-2
v_call: TRBV6-2/TRBV6-3
d_call: TRBD1
cdr3_aa: CASSGQGYYGYTF
cdr3_nt: TGTGCCAGCAGCGGACAGGGGTACTATGGCTACACCTTC

clone_size: NA
j_call: TRBJ2-1
v_call: TRBV2
d_call: NA
cdr3_aa: CASSETTSYNEQFF
cdr3_nt: TGTGCCAGCAGTGAGACTACCTCCTACAATGAGCAGTTCTTC

clone_size: NA
j_call: TRBJ1-4
v_call: TRBV7-2
d_call: TRBD1
cdr3_aa: CASSVTGVINEKLFF
cdr3_nt: TGTGCCAGCAGCGTAACAGGGGTCATAAATGAAAAACTGTTTTTT

clone_size: NA
j_call: TRBJ1-2
v_call: TRBV7-8
d_call: TRBD1
cdr3_aa: CASGQQGGYGYTF
cdr3_nt: TGTGCCAGCGGCCAACAGGGGGGCTATGGCTACACCTTC

clone_size: NA
j_call: TRBJ2-1
v_call: TRBV7-7
d_call: NA
cdr3_aa: CASSLIKAGYNEQFF
cdr3_nt: TGTGCTAGCAGCTTAATTAAGGCGGGGTACAATGAGCAGTTCTTC

clone_size: few
j_call: TRBJ1-5
v_call: TRBV19
d_call: NA
cdr3_aa: CASSAYRVSNNQPQHF
cdr3_nt: TGTGCCAGTAGTGCCTACAGGGTATCGAACAATCAGCCCCAGCATTTT

clone_size: NA
j_call: TRBJ2-2
v_call: TRBV4-1
d_call: NA
cdr3_aa: CASSQVEGAGELFF
cdr3_nt: TGCGCCAGCAGCCAAGTTGAAGGGGCCGGGGAGCTGTTTTTT

clone_size: NA
j_call: TRBJ2-1
v_call: TRBV29-1
d_call: TRBD2
cdr3_aa: CSETSGSNNEQFF
cdr3_nt: TGCAGCGAGACTAGCGGGAGTAACAATGAGCAGTTCTTC

clone_size: NA
j_call: TRBJ2-2
v_call: TRBV25-1
d_call: NA
cdr3_aa: CASSDTLQGNTGELFF
cdr3_nt: TGTGCCAGCAGTGACACTTTACAGGGAAACACCGGGGAGCTGTTTTTT

clone_size: NA
j_call: TRBJ1-5
v_call: TRBV19
d_call: NA
cdr3_aa: CASSIRQDSNQPQHF
cdr3_nt: TGTGCCAGTAGTATCCGGCAGGATAGCAATCAGCCCCAGCATTTT

clone_size: NA
j_call: TRBJ2-2
v_call: TRBV7-3
d_call: NA
cdr3_aa: CASSPGSGPNTGELFF
cdr3_nt: TGTGCCAGCAGCCCGGGTTCAGGGCCCAACACCGGGGAGCTGTTTTTT

clone_size: NA
j_call: TRBJ2-3
v_call: TRBV28
d_call: TRBD2
cdr3_aa: CASSLWASGSTDTQYF
cdr3_nt: TGTGCCAGCAGTTTATGGGCTAGCGGAAGCACAGATACGCAGTATTTT

clone_size: NA
j_call: TRBJ2-2
v_call: TRBV6-5
d_call: TRBD1
cdr3_aa: CATDRGLVGELFF
cdr3_nt: TGTGCCACCGACAGGGGGCTGGTCGGGGAGCTGTTTTTT

clone_size: NA
j_call: TRBJ2-7
v_call: TRBV29-1
d_call: NA
cdr3_aa: CSVARGANYEQYF
cdr3_nt: TGCAGCGTTGCCAGGGGCGCGAACTACGAGCAGTACTTC

clone_size: NA
j_call: TRBJ2-5
v_call: TRBV9
d_call: TRBD1
cdr3_aa: CASSVGFGTAQETQYF
cdr3_nt: TGTGCCAGCAGCGTAGGGTTCGGGACAGCCCAAGAGACCCAGTACTTC

clone_size: NA
j_call: TRBJ2-2
v_call: TRBV25-1
d_call: NA
cdr3_aa: CASKDFTGELFF
cdr3_nt: TGTGCCAGTAAGGACTTTACCGGGGAGCTGTTTTTT

clone_size: once
j_call: TRBJ1-1
v_call: TRBV29-1
d_call: TRBD1
cdr3_aa: CSGLRGTEAFF
cdr3_nt: TGCAGCGGCCTCAGGGGGACTGAAGCTTTCTTT

clone_size: NA
j_call: TRBJ1-2
v_call: TRBV2
d_call: NA
cdr3_aa: CASNRDSSNYGYTF
cdr3_nt: TGTGCCAGCAATCGGGACTCCTCTAACTATGGCTACACCTTC

clone_size: NA
j_call: TRBJ1-6
v_call: TRBV11-2
d_call: NA
cdr3_aa: CASSFSGDNSPLHF
cdr3_nt: TGTGCCAGCAGCTTTAGCGGAGATAATTCACCCCTCCACTTT

clone_size: NA
j_call: TRBJ1-5
v_call: TRBV2
d_call: NA
cdr3_aa: CASSAQQNQPQHF
cdr3_nt: TGTGCCAGCAGTGCACAACAGAATCAGCCCCAGCATTTT

clone_size: NA
j_call: TRBJ2-7
v_call: TRBV5-4
d_call: TRBD2
cdr3_aa: CASSMGLADTYEQYF
cdr3_nt: TGTGCCAGCAGCATGGGACTAGCGGATACCTACGAGCAGTACTTC

clone_size: NA
j_call: TRBJ1-1
v_call: TRBV7-9
d_call: TRBD1
cdr3_aa: CASSLAAGTADEAFF
cdr3_nt: TGTGCCAGCAGCTTAGCCGCCGGGACAGCAGACGAAGCTTTCTTT

clone_size: NA
j_call: TRBJ2-2
v_call: TRBV30
d_call: NA
cdr3_aa: CAWSVEGGLGELFF
cdr3_nt: TGTGCCTGGAGTGTAGAGGGTGGCTTGGGGGAGCTGTTTTTT

clone_size: NA
j_call: TRBJ1-2
v_call: TRBV6-2/TRBV6-3
d_call: NA
cdr3_aa: CASSYPGRTGDYGYTF
cdr3_nt: TGTGCCAGCAGTTACCCCGGGAGGACGGGAGACTATGGCTACACCTTC

clone_size: NA
j_call: TRBJ2-3
v_call: TRBV9
d_call: NA
cdr3_aa: CASSVVGDTDTQYF
cdr3_nt: TGTGCCAGCAGCGTAGTAGGAGACACAGATACGCAGTATTTT

clone_size: NA
j_call: TRBJ2-1
v_call: TRBV7-8
d_call: NA
cdr3_aa: CASSPRGGSSYNEQFF
cdr3_nt: TGTGCCAGCAGTCCAAGGGGGGGTAGCTCCTACAATGAGCAGTTCTTC

clone_size: NA
j_call: TRBJ1-4
v_call: TRBV4-1
d_call: NA
cdr3_aa: CASSLTENEKLFF
cdr3_nt: TGCGCCAGCAGCCTGACAGAGAATGAAAAACTGTTTTTT

clone_size: NA
j_call: TRBJ2-7
v_call: TRBV7-9
d_call: NA
cdr3_aa: CASSLESYEQYF
cdr3_nt: TGTGCCAGCAGCTTAGAGAGCTACGAGCAGTACTTC

clone_size: NA
j_call: TRBJ2-2
v_call: TRBV5-1
d_call: NA
cdr3_aa: CASSLVRGTGELFF
cdr3_nt: TGCGCCAGCAGCTTGGTACGGGGGACCGGGGAGCTGTTTTTT

clone_size: NA
j_call: TRBJ2-6
v_call: TRBV30
d_call: NA
cdr3_aa: CAWSAYSGANVLTF
cdr3_nt: TGTGCCTGGAGTGCCTACTCTGGGGCCAACGTCCTGACTTTC

clone_size: NA
j_call: TRBJ2-3
v_call: TRBV19
d_call: TRBD1
cdr3_aa: CASSLQGKGTDTQYF
cdr3_nt: TGTGCCAGTAGTTTACAGGGGAAGGGCACAGATACGCAGTATTTT

clone_size: NA
j_call: TRBJ2-7
v_call: TRBV7-9
d_call: NA
cdr3_aa: CASSLYPGPPYEQYF
cdr3_nt: TGTGCCAGCAGCCTTTACCCCGGTCCTCCCTACGAGCAGTACTTC

clone_size: NA
j_call: TRBJ1-2
v_call: TRBV21-1
d_call: NA
cdr3_aa: CASSPLGYTF
cdr3_nt: TGTGCCAGCAGCCCCTTGGGCTACACCTTC

clone_size: NA
j_call: TRBJ2-7
v_call: TRBV5-6
d_call: TRBD2
cdr3_aa: CASSLGTSGAYEQYF
cdr3_nt: TGTGCCAGCAGCTTGGGGACTAGCGGGGCCTACGAGCAGTACTTC

clone_size: NA
j_call: TRBJ1-1
v_call: TRBV19
d_call: NA
cdr3_aa: CAIGQPHVNLFF
cdr3_nt: TGTGCCATAGGACAGCCCCACGTTAATCTTTTCTTT

clone_size: NA
j_call: TRBJ2-7
v_call: TRBV7-2
d_call: TRBD1
cdr3_aa: CASSTTGTGTYEQYF
cdr3_nt: TGTGCCAGCAGCACTACCGGGACAGGGACCTACGAGCAGTACTTC

clone_size: NA
j_call: TRBJ1-1
v_call: TRBV19
d_call: TRBD1
cdr3_aa: CASSGPDRVNTEAFF
cdr3_nt: TGTGCCAGTAGTGGCCCGGACAGGGTGAACACTGAAGCTTTCTTT

clone_size: once
j_call: TRBJ1-4
v_call: TRBV18
d_call: TRBD1
cdr3_aa: CASSPGDSLNEKLFF
cdr3_nt: TGTGCCAGCTCACCCGGGGACAGTTTAAATGAAAAACTGTTTTTT

clone_size: few
j_call: TRBJ1-6
v_call: TRBV11-2
d_call: TRBD1
cdr3_aa: CASSLTGSNSPLHF
cdr3_nt: TGTGCCAGCAGCCTGACAGGGAGTAATTCACCCCTCCACTTT

clone_size: few
j_call: TRBJ1-2
v_call: TRBV21-1
d_call: NA
cdr3_aa: CASSTRDRGRRDNYGYTF
cdr3_nt: TGTGCCAGCAGCACCCGGGACAGGGGGCGTCGGGATAACTATGGCTACACCTTC

clone_size: NA
j_call: TRBJ1-2
v_call: TRBV7-2
d_call: TRBD1
cdr3_aa: CASSFRQGAYGYTF
cdr3_nt: TGTGCCAGCAGCTTCCGACAGGGGGCGTATGGCTACACCTTC

clone_size: NA
j_call: TRBJ2-1
v_call: TRBV7-8
d_call: NA
cdr3_aa: CASSLVGRGTSYNEQFF
cdr3_nt: TGTGCCAGCAGCTTAGTGGGCCGCGGGACCTCCTACAATGAGCAGTTCTTC

clone_size: NA
j_call: TRBJ2-7
v_call: TRBV10-2
d_call: TRBD1
cdr3_aa: CASSFETGHSYEQYF
cdr3_nt: TGCGCCAGCAGTTTTGAGACAGGGCACTCCTACGAGCAGTACTTC

clone_size: NA
j_call: TRBJ2-1
v_call: TRBV5-1
d_call: NA
cdr3_aa: CASSLTLVANEQFF
cdr3_nt: TGCGCCAGCAGCTTGACGCTAGTTGCCAATGAGCAGTTCTTC

clone_size: NA
j_call: TRBJ2-7
v_call: TRBV5-1
d_call: NA
cdr3_aa: CASSLEGGGASEQYF
cdr3_nt: TGCGCCAGCAGCTTGGAAGGAGGGGGGGCGAGCGAGCAGTACTTC

clone_size: NA
j_call: TRBJ1-6
v_call: TRBV29-1
d_call: NA
cdr3_aa: CSVEGSFWEAPLHF
cdr3_nt: TGCAGCGTTGAAGGATCCTTTTGGGAGGCACCCCTCCACTTT

clone_size: NA
j_call: TRBJ2-7
v_call: TRBV7-2
d_call: TRBD2
cdr3_aa: CASSLISGSPSEQYF
cdr3_nt: TGTGCCAGCAGCCTGATTAGCGGGTCGCCCAGCGAGCAGTACTTC

clone_size: NA
j_call: TRBJ1-2
v_call: TRBV12-5
d_call: NA
cdr3_aa: CASGWEGYGYTF
cdr3_nt: TGTGCTAGTGGTTGGGAGGGCTATGGCTACACCTTC

clone_size: NA
j_call: TRBJ1-6
v_call: TRBV11-3
d_call: NA
cdr3_aa: CASSLDLRSPLHF
cdr3_nt: TGTGCCAGCAGCTTAGATCTCCGGTCACCCCTCCACTTT